This record covers a single TCR beta chain. RNA, at roughly 0.45 to 1 ug, was reverse transcribed with random hexamers. The amplification used immunoSEQ multiplex PCR on TCR beta CDR3; it spanned 54 Vbeta and 13 Jbeta. TCRdb re-analysed the immunoSEQ multiplex PCR reads in MiXCR, keeping a single row per CDR3 protein. This sample has 150,000 to 200,000 distinct CDR3 sequences, with around 95% found just once. The sample belongs to a study of CD8 T cells in Susac syndrome. Whole-study context: Clinical remission applied to roughly 8 sequenced Susac syndrome patients, and six had active disease.

The CDR3 length is 12 residues. Germline CDR1 and CDR2: MRHNA and SNTAGT. Trimming cost V 2 bases and J 8 bases, with 8 bases left between them. V and J are TRBV6-4 and TRBJ2-3; D call uncertain. Source material: CD8+ T cells from PBMCs. This TCR was sampled from a human donor with Susac syndrome. Here the CDR3 DNA reads TGTGCCAGCAGTGACCCCGCTGGTACGCAGTATTTT. Its protein is CASSDPAGTQYF.